The 32 T cell receptor beta chains below were found in one sample sequenced in a study of lung T cells in sarcoidosis with Löfgren's syndrome. TCRdb processed the reads anew with MiXCR; each CDR3 protein has one entry. This sample has about 1,000 distinct CDR3 sequences, with roughly 28% found just once. What was sequenced was CD4+ T cells from bronchoalveolar lavage. The receptor source for this set is a human donor with sarcoidosis (Löfgren's syndrome or another form), or a control subject (not recorded which).

This clonotype is categorized as medium-sized (0.01 to 0.1%). The chain employs TRBV7-9 and TRBJ2-3; D unresolved. Trimming stripped 6 bases from V and 6 bases from J, with 7 bases between. The CDR3 is made up of 11 amino acids. Germline V gene sequence: CDR1 SEHNR, CDR2 FQNEAQ (reference sequence). In DNA form, the CDR3 reads TGTGCCAGCAGTCCGAAGGATACGCAGTATTTT. Its translation is CASSPKDTQYF.

With regard to this clonotype: A much larger clonotype is one base distant, so this may be a read error. The rearrangement uses TRBV28 and TRBJ1-2, with TRBD1 as a possible D gene (5 bases). The V gene's germline CDR1 is MDHEN and CDR2 SYDVKM. The CDR3 runs to 14 residues. The germline V and J ends were trimmed by 5 bases and 9 bases, with 19 bases remaining between them. The CDR3, as DNA: TGTGCCAGCAGTCCGGGCGGGGGAGGACTTTGCTACACCTTC. This translates into CASSPGGGGLCYTF.

This clonotype is medium-sized in the sample. The chain recombines TRBV4-2 with TRBJ2-5, with 13 nucleotides matching TRBD2. The CDR3 runs to 15 residues. V gave up 0 bases and J gave up 13 bases; unmatched junction bases: 8. Germline CDR1 LGHNA, CDR2 YNFKEQ. CDR3 in DNA: TGTGCCAGCAGCCAAGATGTCACTAGCGGGGGGGCTAGGTACTTC. It yields the protein CASSQDVTSGGARYF.

This clonotype is medium-sized by share. This chain uses TRBV6-1 with TRBJ1-5, with D unresolved. CDR1 and CDR2 (germline): MNHNS, SASEGT. The V gene lost 5 bases and the J gene lost 7 bases, with 18 bases spanning the gap. The CDR3 has 15 amino acids. The CDR3 sequence is CASSPEKSPGQPQHF. Written as DNA, the CDR3 is TGTGCCAGCAGTCCCGAAAAGTCCCCCGGACAGCCCCAGCATTTT.

This clonotype is judged large. This sequence joins TRBV6-1 and TRBJ2-3; no clear D gene. V lost 6 bases and J lost 6, with 19 bases in between. Looked up from germline, CDR1 is MNHNS and CDR2 is SASEGT. The CDR3 length is 15 residues. The CDR3 DNA is TGTGCCAGCAGCCTCGGAGACCCCAAGGTCGATACGCAGTATTTT. Translation gives CASSLGDPKVDTQYF.

For this clonotype: This clone may be a read error of a much larger clone one base away. The chain links TRBV5-4 to TRBJ1-1; the D is unclear. This CDR3 contains 16 residues. The V end lost 4 bases, the J end lost 1 base, and 17 bases lay between the germline ends. CDR1 SGHNT and CDR2 YYREEE come from the germline V gene (reference sequence). The CDR3 coding sequence is TGTGCCAGCAGCCCAGCCTGGAGTACAGCGAACACTGAAGCTTTCTTT. Encoded protein: CASSPAWSTANTEAFF.

The CDR3 nucleotides are TGCGCCAGCAGCTTGGTGGGGACGTATAGCACAGATACGCAGTATTTT. Translating it yields CASSLVGTYSTDTQYF. V gene TRBV5-1 combines with J gene TRBJ2-3; D is possibly TRBD1 or TRBD2 (5 bases each). The CDR3 has 16 residues. Germline values: CDR1 SGHRS, CDR2 YFSETQ. V dropped 0 bases and J dropped 0 bases, with 11 bases sitting between them.

By share, this clonotype counts as medium-sized. The chain uses TRBV27 and TRBJ2-1; TRBD2 agrees at 9 bases. J lost 5 bases, V lost 4 bases, and 3 bases had no gene match. Germline V gene data show CDR1 as MNHEY and CDR2 as SMNVEV (reference sequence). This CDR3 is built from 14 residues. CDR3 in amino acids: CASSYGGGDNEQFF. As DNA, the CDR3 is TGTGCCAGCAGTTATGGCGGGGGGGACAATGAGCAGTTCTTC.

With regard to this clonotype: One base away lies a much larger clone, so this may be a sequencing read error. Likely a read error: the CDR3 ends without its conserved phenylalanine or tryptophan. The chain recombines TRBV30 with TRBJ1-2; TRBD1 aligns across 10 bases. V dropped 2 bases and J dropped 6; count of bases not matched to a gene: 3. Germline CDR1 reads GTSNPN; CDR2 reads SVGIG (reference sequence). This CDR3 has 13 amino acids. CDR3 residues: CAWSIGQGDGYTL. The CDR3 DNA follows: TGTGCCTGGAGTATTGGACAGGGGGATGGCTACACCTTA.

As for this clonotype: A much larger clone sits a single nucleotide away, making a read error possible. This chain connects TRBV11-2 to TRBJ2-1; D gene ambiguous. This CDR3 region has 13 residues. The germline V gene encodes CDR1 SGHAT and CDR2 FQNNGV. This CDR3 is CASSLDGPGEQLF. Written as DNA, the CDR3 is TGTGCCAGCAGCTTAGACGGGCCCGGTGAGCAGTTATTC.

A note on this clonotype: This may be a read error: a much more frequent sequence differs by one nucleotide. It is unclear where the CDR3 begins or ends on the DNA, so no DNA is shown, and the CDR3 is as TCRdb lists it. Here the CDR3 reads CTSVGTEAFF. This rearrangement joins TRBV19 to TRBJ1-1. Ends included, the CDR3 has 10 residues. CDR1 and CDR2 from the germline V gene are LNHDA and SQIVND (reference sequence).

In the case of this clonotype: At one end the junction does not follow the germline gene, possibly because of a read error. The chain employs TRBV6-1 and TRBJ1-1; unclear D gene. This CDR3 is 11 amino acids long. Germline V gene data show CDR1 as MNHNS and CDR2 as SASEGT. The CDR3 is CARGGRSEEGF. As DNA, the CDR3 is TGTGCAAGAGGAGGAAGGTCGGAAGAGGGATTT.

As concerns this clonotype: Germline is not matched at one junction end, which may reflect a read error. The chain couples TRBV5-4 to TRBJ2-2, with TRBD2 as a possible D gene (5 bases). Germline-derived CDR1 and CDR2 are SGHNT and YYREEE (reference sequence). This CDR3 comprises 15 residues. The CDR3 DNA follows: TGTGCCAGAAGCCGTGATGGGTTAGGCACCGGGGAGATGTTTTTT. Translating it yields CARSRDGLGTGEMFF.

This clonotype is medium-sized within its sample. V is TRBV6-2 or TRBV6-3 and J is TRBJ2-1, with D tentatively TRBD2 (6 bases). CDR3 size: 13 residues. Trimming left V 7 bases short and J 7 bases short, with 14 bases between. Germline CDR1 and CDR2: MNHEY and SVGEGT. CDR3 in DNA: TGTGCCAGCATTTCCGCGGGAACGAATGAGCAGTTCTTC. Translating gives CASISAGTNEQFF.

Judged by abundance, this clonotype is medium-sized. The chain joins TRBV6-2 or TRBV6-3 to TRBJ2-7; D call uncertain. In germline, CDR1 is MNHEY, CDR2 SVGEGT. Trimming took 8 bases from V and 0 from J, leaving 14 bases between them. The CDR3 consists of 14 residues. CDR3 region: CASLARPTSYEQYF. The CDR3 coding sequence is TGTGCCAGCTTGGCGCGACCTACCTCCTACGAGCAGTACTTC.

A single count supports this clonotype. This rearrangement joins TRBV11-2 to TRBJ1-1; D gene uncertain. The length of the CDR3 is 15 residues. Trimming shortened V by 3 bases and J by 11 bases, and 22 bases separated the two germline ends. Germline V gene lookup returns CDR1 SGHAT and CDR2 FQNNGV. In nucleotides, the CDR3 is TGTGCCAGCAGCTTGGGATACGGTGGGCCGGGTGAGGCTTTCTTT. It encodes CASSLGYGGPGEAFF.

This clonotype has only one observation. One end of the junction fails to match germline, which may point to a read error. This chain joins TRBV18 and TRBJ2-5; D not certain. The CDR3 runs 13 residues. Germline lookup yields CDR1 KGHSH and CDR2 LQKENI. The CDR3 DNA follows: TGTGTCAGCTCACTACCTGGGGAAGAGACCCAGTACTTC. Residues: CVSSLPGEETQYF.

This clonotype rates as medium-sized (0.01 to 0.1%). The V and J genes are TRBV6-1 and TRBJ1-4; no definite D call. Germline assignment: CDR1 MNHNS and CDR2 SASEGT. V lost 3 bases and J lost 3, with 8 bases in between. The CDR3 length is 14 residues. CDR3: CASSESISNEKLFF. CDR3 nucleotides: TGTGCCAGCAGTGAGAGTATATCTAATGAAAAACTGTTTTTT.

The V and J genes are TRBV15 and TRBJ2-3, with 9 bases identical to TRBD2. V was clipped by 8 bases and J by 1 base; unmatched bases: 7. This CDR3 has 15 amino acids. The V gene's germline CDR1 is LNHNV and CDR2 YYDKDF (reference sequence). The CDR3 DNA is TGTGCCACCGGGGGTTTAGCGGGGGGCACAGATACGCAGTATTTT. Its protein is CATGGLAGGTDTQYF.

Relative to its sample, this clonotype is large. The V gene is TRBV12-3 or TRBV12-4, the J gene TRBJ1-5; possibly TRBD1 for D (6 bases). With 4 bases removed from V and 9 bases from J, the gap between germline ends came to 10 bases. This CDR3 comprises 12 residues. CDR3: CASSSEGGPQHF. The CDR3 nucleotides read TGTGCCAGCAGTTCAGAAGGGGGGCCCCAGCATTTT.

The rearrangement joins TRBV28 to TRBJ1-1, with a tentative D call TRBD1 (6 bases). Germline CDR1 and CDR2: MDHEN and SYDVKM. The CDR3 spans 15 residues. Between the trimmed V and J ends, which lost 6 bases and 10 bases, there was a span of 24 bases. CDR3 loop: CASRLEGGGNAGAFF. The CDR3 bases are TGTGCCAGCAGGTTAGAGGGGGGAGGGAACGCTGGAGCTTTCTTT.

The chain recombines TRBV20-1 with TRBJ2-5; tentatively, D is TRBD1 (5 bases). Trimming took 0 bases from V and 4 from J, leaving 15 bases between them. The CDR3 runs to 15 residues. Germline V CDR1 and CDR2: DFQATT, SNEGSKA (reference sequence). The CDR3 DNA follows: TGCAGTGCTAGAGATTCAGGACAAGGGGTAGAGACCCAGTACTTC. Encoded protein: CSARDSGQGVETQYF.

Worth noting for this clonotype: Possible read error: a much larger clone is one base away. CDR3 bases: TGTGCCAGCAGTTTGGGCCATAACTATGGCTACACCTTC. Its translation is CASSLGHNYGYTF. The V and J genes are TRBV27 and TRBJ1-2; D uncertain. Germline V gives CDR1 MNHEY, CDR2 SMNVEV (reference sequence). The CDR3 runs 13 residues. Trimming cost V 3 bases and J 1 base, with 6 bases left between them.

This clonotype was recorded many times. V usage is TRBV6-4 and J usage is TRBJ2-3; possible D gene TRBD2, 6 bases. Per the germline V gene, CDR1 is MRHNA and CDR2 is SNTAGT. Trimming cost V 9 bases and J 2 bases, with 21 bases left between them. This CDR3 region has 16 residues. In DNA, the CDR3 is TGTGCCAGTCCCCTTCCATGGCGGGGCCCCACAGATACGCAGTATTTT. Translated, it gives CASPLPWRGPTDTQYF.

The chain has TRBV19 and TRBJ2-3; no definite D call. CDR1 is LNHDA, CDR2 SQIVND, per germline (reference sequence). Trimming cost V 10 bases and J 7 bases, with 21 bases left between them. The CDR3 sequence is 14 residues long. CDR3 region: CATPEWRHGYTQYF. The CDR3 region has the DNA TGTGCCACCCCAGAGTGGCGCCATGGGTATACGCAGTATTTT.

By sample share, this clonotype is medium-sized. The J gene is TRBJ2-3, the V gene TRBV11-2; a possible D gene is TRBD2 (6 bases). Trimming shortened V by 1 base and J by 5 bases, and 22 bases separated the two germline ends. Germline values: CDR1 SGHAT, CDR2 FQNNGV. The CDR3 contains 18 residues. CDR3 sequence: CASSLVGGAPTIGDTQYF. CDR3 bases: TGTGCCAGCAGCTTAGTTGGCGGGGCCCCAACCATAGGAGATACGCAGTATTTT.

Relative to its sample, this clonotype is medium-sized. V is TRBV29-1 and J is TRBJ2-1; tentative D call: TRBD2 (7 bases). This CDR3 is built from 14 residues. The V end was cut by 1 base, the J end by 8 bases, with 15 bases between. Germline V gene lookup returns CDR1 SQVTM and CDR2 ANQGSEA. CDR3 amino acids: CSVEAGGGRDEQFF. The CDR3 region has the DNA TGCAGCGTTGAAGCGGGGGGCGGTCGCGATGAGCAGTTCTTC.

This clonotype was recorded a few times. CDR3 DNA sequence: TGTGCCAGCAGCTTGAACGGGGCCCCAGATACGCAGTATTTT. Its translation is CASSLNGAPDTQYF. The genes are TRBV5-4 and TRBJ2-3, with D perhaps being TRBD1 or TRBD2 (5 bases each). This CDR3 has 14 amino acids. Trimming took off 1 base at V and 4 bases at J, with 10 bases between the two ends. Germline lookup yields CDR1 SGHNT and CDR2 YYREEE (reference sequence).

In this sample, this clonotype is medium-sized (0.01 to 0.1%). The CDR3 spells CASSRRAAYEQYF. DNA of the CDR3: TGTGCCAGCAGCCGCCGGGCAGCCTACGAGCAGTACTTC. V gene TRBV11-2 combines with J gene TRBJ2-7; D ambiguous. V lost 5 bases, J lost 2 bases, and 10 bases lay in between. The CDR3 loop spans 13 amino acids. Germline V gives CDR1 SGHAT, CDR2 FQNNGV.

This clonotype is medium-sized. The chain recombines TRBV20-1 with TRBJ2-5, with a possible D match to TRBD1 (6 bases). The V and J ends lost 4 bases and 5 bases respectively, with 17 bases between them. CDR3 length: 14 residues. In germline, CDR1 is DFQATT, CDR2 SNEGSKA (reference sequence). The CDR3 sequence: CSANTGSAGETQYF. CDR3 nucleotides: TGCAGTGCTAACACAGGGAGCGCCGGGGAGACCCAGTACTTC.

By frequency in the sample, this clonotype is medium-sized. The V call is TRBV27, the J call TRBJ1-2, with D perhaps TRBD1 (5 bases). Looked up from germline, CDR1 is MNHEY and CDR2 is SMNVEV (reference sequence). V lost 0 bases and J 0 bases, leaving 17 bases between the germline ends. This CDR3 spans 18 amino acids. CDR3 nucleotide sequence: TGTGCCAGCAGTTTATCGGGGACCTGGAAAGGGACTAACTATGGCTACACCTTC. Its protein product is CASSLSGTWKGTNYGYTF.

This clonotype was seen ten or more times. The V and J genes are TRBV7-8 and TRBJ1-6, with D unclear. Germline-derived CDR1 and CDR2 are SGHVS and FQNEAQ. With 4 bases removed from V and 4 bases from J, the gap between germline ends came to 11 bases. The CDR3 totals 15 residues. CDR3 amino acids: CASSSPTEYNSPLHF. Written as DNA, the CDR3 is TGTGCCAGCAGCTCCCCCACAGAGTATAATTCACCCCTCCACTTT.